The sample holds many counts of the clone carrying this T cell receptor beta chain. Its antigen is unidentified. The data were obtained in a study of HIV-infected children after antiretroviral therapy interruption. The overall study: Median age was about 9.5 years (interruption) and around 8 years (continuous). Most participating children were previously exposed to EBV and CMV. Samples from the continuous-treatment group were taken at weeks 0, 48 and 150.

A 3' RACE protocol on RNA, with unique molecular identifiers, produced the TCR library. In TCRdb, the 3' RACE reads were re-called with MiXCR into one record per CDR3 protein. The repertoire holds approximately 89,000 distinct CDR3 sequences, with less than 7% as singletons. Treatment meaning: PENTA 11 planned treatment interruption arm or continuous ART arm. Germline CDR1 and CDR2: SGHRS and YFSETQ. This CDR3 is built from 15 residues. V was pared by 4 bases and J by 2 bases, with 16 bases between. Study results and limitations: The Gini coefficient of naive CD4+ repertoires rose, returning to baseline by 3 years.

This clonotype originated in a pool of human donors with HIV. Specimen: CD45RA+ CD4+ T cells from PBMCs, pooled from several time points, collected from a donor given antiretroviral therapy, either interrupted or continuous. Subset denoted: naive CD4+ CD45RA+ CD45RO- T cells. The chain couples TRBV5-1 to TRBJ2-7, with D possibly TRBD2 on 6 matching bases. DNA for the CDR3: TGCGCCAGCAGCACTTTCCCGGGACTCACCTACGAGCAGTACTTC. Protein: CASSTFPGLTYEQYF.